This TCR beta chain is drawn from a study of blood T cell repertoires in COVID-19. Measured with immunoSEQ multiplex PCR; TCRdb has only the in-frame clones, and not every one. The table has 200,000 to 300,000 clones, more than 75% seen once; the top ten hold 3.3%. This clone occurred a few times. V dropped 2 bases and J dropped 1 base, with 7 bases sitting between them. The germline V gene has CDR1 SGHRS and CDR2 YFSETQ. The CDR3 loop spans 14 amino acids. Sequences were obtained from PBMCs or T cells enriched from blood (not recorded which). The chain links TRBV5-1 to TRBJ2-1, with D unclear. The receptor's source is a woman in her thirties or forties with acute COVID-19. DNA for the CDR3: TGCGCCAGCAGCTTTTTAGTGTCCTACAATGAGCAGTTCTTC. Its translation is CASSFLVSYNEQFF.